A single sample gave rise to the 8 T cell receptor beta chains below, sequenced in a study of cytomegalovirus exposure and HLA in healthy donors (dated 2017 in TCRdb). The library was generated by the immunoSEQ multiplex PCR assay. For the multiplex PCR, a mixture combining 60 forward primers for TCR Vbeta segments and 13 reverse primers for TCR Jbeta segments was used. TCRdb mirrors the immuneACCESS table, restricted to in-frame sequences. Some clones are absent from its copies; in checked studies, under half trace to an unresolved V gene, and the reason for the others is unknown. The sample table holds around 130,000 clones, of which more than 65% were seen once. The ten largest clones capture about 3% of the sample. Sequencing was performed on PBMCs. The receptor set was obtained from a woman between 18 and 29 years old in good health and CMV-seropositive.

The chain has TRBV5-4 and TRBJ2-2; D not certain. Germline values: CDR1 SGHNT, CDR2 YYREEE (reference sequence). The V end lost 0 bases, the J end lost 5 bases, and 8 bases lay between the germline ends. This CDR3 contains 14 residues. For the CDR3, the DNA is TGTGCCAGCAGCTTGGGCGGAGCTACCGGGGAGCTGTTTTTT. Encoded protein: CASSLGGATGELFF. Supplemented by reference TRBV5-4 and TRBJ2-2, the full variable domain reads ETGVTQSPTHLIKTRGQQVTLRCSSQSGHNTVSWYQQALGQGPQFIFQYYREEENGRGNFPPRFSGLQFPNYSSELNVNALELDDSALYLCASSLGGATGELFFGEGSRLTVL.

V gene TRBV7-3 combines with J gene TRBJ2-5; D perhaps matches TRBD1 (5 bases). The V gene lost 8 bases and the J gene lost 5 bases, with 15 bases spanning the gap. Germline loops: CDR1 SGHTA, CDR2 FQGTGA. CDR3 size: 13 residues. CDR3 amino acids: CASSRDSLETQYF. In DNA form, the CDR3 reads TGTGCCAGCTCCAGAGACAGTTTGGAGACCCAGTACTTC. Based on the CDR3 plus reference TRBV7-3 and TRBJ2-5, the full variable domain is GAGVSQTPSNKVTEKGKYVELRCDPISGHTALYWYRQSLGQGPEFLIYFQGTGAADDSGLPNDRFFAVRPEGSVSTLKIQRTERGDSAVYLCASSRDSLETQYFGPGTRLLVL.

The chain links TRBV1 to TRBJ2-5; the table's D call, TRBD1, was not checked against the DNA. TRBV1 is designated a pseudogene. The CDR3 extends over 14 amino acids. The DNA of the CDR3 is TGCACCAGCAGAAAGGGACGGCAGGGGGGCACCCAGTACTTC. Encoded protein: CTSRKGRQGGTQYF.

V gene TRBV18 combines with J gene TRBJ2-7; TRBD1 matches at 7 bases. Germline V gene sequence: CDR1 KGHSH, CDR2 LQKENI. The length of the CDR3 is 14 residues. V lost 3 bases to trimming and J lost 9 bases; unmatched junction nucleotides: 11. CDR3 residues: CASSPPRTGEAQYF. CDR3 coding DNA: TGTGCCAGCTCACCTCCACGAACAGGGGAAGCGCAGTACTTC.

The V gene is TRBV4-2, the J gene TRBJ1-4, with TRBD1 as a possible D gene (6 bases). In germline, CDR1 is LGHNA, CDR2 YNFKEQ. The germline V and J ends were trimmed by 5 bases and 7 bases, with 17 bases remaining between them. CDR3 size: 15 residues. CDR3 in DNA: TGTGCCAGCAGCAAGACAGGTGGGGTAGGTGAAAAACTGTTTTTT. This gives the protein CASSKTGGVGEKLFF.

This clone was seen a handful of times. The chain combines TRBV18 with TRBJ1-1; possibly TRBD1 for D (6 bases). In germline, CDR1 is KGHSH, CDR2 LQKENI. Trimming removed 8 bases from V and 1 base from J, with 11 bases in between. The CDR3 has 13 residues. The CDR3: CASTQQGNTEAFF. The DNA for the CDR3 is TGTGCCAGCACCCAACAGGGGAACACTGAAGCTTTCTTT.

This clone appeared a few times. A read error may be the cause here, since a much bigger clone is one base away. The chain combines TRBV10-3 with TRBJ2-7, with 10 positions matching TRBD1. CDR3 length: 15 amino acids. With 10 bases clipped from V and 1 base from J, the junction kept 10 bases outside the gene matches. Germline CDR1 and CDR2: ENHRY and SYGVKD. In DNA form, the CDR3 reads TGTGCCAGCAGGGATAGGACAGGGGGGTCCTACGAGCAGTACTTC. Its protein product is CASRDRTGGSYEQYF.

The chain is built from TRBV7-3 and TRBJ2-3; D is unresolved. The V end was cut by 4 bases, the J end by 4 bases, with 12 bases between. The CDR3 runs to 14 residues. Germline V gene sequence: CDR1 SGHTA, CDR2 FQGTGA. CDR3: CASSSRSQPDTQYF. In DNA form, the CDR3 reads TGTGCCAGCAGCTCGCGATCTCAACCAGATACGCAGTATTTT.